This TCR beta chain came from a study of cytomegalovirus exposure and HLA in healthy donors. PCR primers comprised 60 Vbeta and 13 Jbeta primers. Clones were read by immunoSEQ multiplex PCR, and TCRdb kept only the in-frame ones, dropping some. The sample lists 120,000 to 150,000 clones; 82% were seen once. The CDR3 is made up of 12 amino acids. Looked up from germline, CDR1 is MNHEY and CDR2 is SVGAGI. The V gene lost 6 bases and the J gene lost 11 bases, with 16 bases spanning the gap. This clonotype was obtained from a male donor in good health and CMV-seronegative. The chain has TRBV6-5 and TRBJ1-1, with a weak D call TRBD1 (5 bases). Sequencing used PBMCs. CDR3: CASRDLGRAAFF. As DNA, the CDR3 is TGTGCCAGCAGGGATCTGGGCAGGGCCGCTTTCTTT.